The 32 T cell receptor beta chains in this list originate from one sample, sequenced in a study of T cell responses to AZD1222 COVID-19 vaccine. Using immunoSEQ multiplex PCR, the repertoire was profiled, and TCRdb retains in-frame clones only, with some absent. The repertoire holds about 70,000 clones, with around 85% as singletons. This sample comprised peripheral blood, obtained on day 0 of AZD1222 vaccination. These receptors all come from an adult in good health.

The chain carries TRBV27 and TRBJ2-7, with D maybe TRBD1 (7 bases). Germline CDR1 and CDR2: MNHEY and SMNVEV (reference sequence). V was cut by 4 bases and J by 1 base, with 11 bases left in between. This CDR3 contains 14 residues. CDR3 residues: CASSSQGGSYEQYF. The CDR3 region has the DNA TGTGCCAGCAGTTCCCAGGGGGGTTCCTACGAGCAGTACTTC.

This sequence joins TRBV19 and TRBJ2-7; TRBD1 is a possible D gene (6 bases). Germline lookup yields CDR1 LNHDA and CDR2 SQIVND (reference sequence). CDR3 length: 13 residues. V was pared by 3 bases and J by 7 bases, with 13 bases between. The CDR3 is CASSIPAGVEQYF. DNA for the CDR3: TGTGCCAGTAGTATCCCAGCAGGGGTGGAGCAGTACTTC.

DNA for the CDR3: TGTGCCAGCAGCTCGGACAGCCTAACAATATCGAGCTCCTACAATGAGCAGTTCTTC. Translating gives CASSSDSLTISSSYNEQFF. The chain uses TRBV5-5 and TRBJ2-1; possible D gene TRBD1, 6 bases. Trimming shortened V by 3 bases and J by 0 bases, and 22 bases separated the two germline ends. This CDR3 is 19 amino acids long. CDR1 is SGHKS and CDR2 is YYEKEE in the germline V gene (reference sequence).

V gene TRBV29-1 combines with J gene TRBJ2-3, with 8 bases aligning to TRBD2. Germline lookup yields CDR1 SQVTM and CDR2 ANQGSEA. After removal of 7 bases from V and 0 bases from J, the junction contained 9 bases not matched to a gene. This CDR3 region has 15 residues. The chain's CDR3 is CSAKPLADSTDTQYF. The CDR3 DNA reads as TGCAGCGCGAAACCACTAGCGGATAGCACAGATACGCAGTATTTT.

The chain carries TRBV19 and TRBJ2-3; 12 bases align to TRBD2. The CDR3 is made up of 15 amino acids. Looked up from germline, CDR1 is LNHDA and CDR2 is SQIVND (reference sequence). V was pared by 8 bases and J by 5 bases, with 8 bases of the junction left unmatched. The CDR3 DNA is TGTGCCAGTCGCCTAGCGGGAGGGCCTGTAGATACGCAGTATTTT. Protein: CASRLAGGPVDTQYF.

This rearrangement joins TRBV5-4 to TRBJ2-1, with D perhaps given as TRBD1 or TRBD2 (5 bases each). Germline CDR1 SGHNT, CDR2 YYREEE (reference sequence). The CDR3 covers 13 residues. The V and J ends lost 4 bases and 13 bases respectively, with 18 bases between them. The CDR3 region is CASSLPGRDRQFF. CDR3 DNA sequence: TGTGCCAGCAGCCTTCCGGGCCGGGACCGACAGTTCTTC.

The rearrangement joins TRBV9 to TRBJ1-6, with a weak D call TRBD1 (6 bases). Germline values: CDR1 SGDLS, CDR2 YYNGEE. V shed 8 bases and J shed 6 bases, with 15 bases lying between them. This CDR3 contains 14 residues. In nucleotides, the CDR3 is TGTGCCAGTGCCGCTGGGGGCCCTAATTCACCCCTCCACTTT. Translation gives CASAAGGPNSPLHF.

This rearrangement joins TRBV7-9 to TRBJ2-7; D gene ambiguous. V was clipped by 3 bases and J by 5 bases, with 8 bases between them. Germline V CDR1 and CDR2: SEHNR, FQNEAQ (reference sequence). The CDR3 runs 12 residues. The CDR3 DNA follows: TGTGCCAGCAGCTTTTCTGGAGACGAGCAGTACTTC. It is translated as CASSFSGDEQYF. The full variable domain, in which reference TRBV7-9 and TRBJ2-7 provide the parts outside the CDR3, is DTGVSQNPRHKITKRGQNVTFRCDPISEHNRLYWYRQTLGQGPEFLTYFQNEAQLEKSRLLSDRFSAERPKGSFSTLEIQRTEQGDSAMYLCASSFSGDEQYFGPGTRLTVT.

This chain links TRBV7-8 with TRBJ1-2, with 7 nucleotides matching TRBD1. The CDR3 has 15 residues. Germline V CDR1 and CDR2: SGHVS, FQNEAQ. With V trimmed by 5 bases and J by 2 bases, 8 bases remained unmatched. The CDR3 here is CASSPTRGGNYGYTF. The CDR3 DNA reads as TGTGCCAGCAGCCCGACCAGGGGGGGAAACTATGGCTACACCTTC.

V gene TRBV29-1 combines with J gene TRBJ2-2; unclear D gene. The CDR3 has 11 residues. Per germline, CDR1 SQVTM and CDR2 ANQGSEA. The V gene lost 7 bases and the J gene lost 4 bases, with 7 bases spanning the gap. As DNA, the CDR3 is TGCAGCGGGGGTGGCACCGGGGAGCTGTTTTTT. Its translation is CSGGGTGELFF.

V is TRBV11-2 and J is TRBJ2-3, with D tentatively TRBD2 (5 bases). Germline values: CDR1 SGHAT, CDR2 FQNNGV. Trimming removed 2 bases from V and 1 base from J, with 7 bases in between. CDR3 size: 14 residues. The CDR3 nucleotides read TGTGCCAGCAGCTTAAATAGCGGCACAGATACGCAGTATTTT. It translates to CASSLNSGTDTQYF.

By sample fraction, this clone is medium-sized. V gene TRBV2 combines with J gene TRBJ2-1; D is unclear. The CDR3 is 14 residues long. Germline V lookup: CDR1 SNHLY, CDR2 FYNNEI. Trimming pared 8 bases from V and 0 bases from J, leaving 11 bases between. In nucleotides, the CDR3 is TGTGCCAGCCATAGGGATAGCTCCTACAATGAGCAGTTCTTC. Protein: CASHRDSSYNEQFF.

The chain links TRBV7-6 to TRBJ2-2; a possible D gene is TRBD1 (6 bases). This CDR3 spans 14 amino acids. The germline gives CDR1 SGHVS, CDR2 FNYEAQ. Trimming left V 2 bases short and J 6 bases short, with 10 bases between. The CDR3 bases are TGTGCCAGCAGCTTACTCCAGGGGTCCGGGGAGCTGTTTTTT. Protein: CASSLLQGSGELFF.

The chain recombines TRBV6-5 with TRBJ1-2, with D maybe TRBD1 (5 bases). V lost 5 bases and J 1 base, leaving 14 bases between the germline ends. Germline CDR1 and CDR2: MNHEY and SVGAGI. CDR3 size: 15 residues. The CDR3 bases are TGTGCCAGCAGTATTTCAGGGTGGGGTAACTATGGCTACACCTTC. Protein sequence: CASSISGWGNYGYTF.

V is TRBV27 and J is TRBJ2-5, with D hard to call. CDR1 and CDR2 (germline): MNHEY, SMNVEV (reference sequence). Trimming shortened V by 4 bases and J by 5 bases, and 11 bases separated the two germline ends. The CDR3 is 13 amino acids. CDR3 in amino acids: CASSSRGRETQYF. The CDR3 bases are TGTGCCAGCAGTTCGAGAGGTCGCGAGACCCAGTACTTC.

V usage is TRBV7-6 and J usage is TRBJ2-1, with 10 bases aligning to TRBD1. Per the germline V gene, CDR1 is SGHVS and CDR2 is FNYEAQ. V lost 7 bases and J lost 6; bases outside the gene matches: 12. The CDR3 totals 16 residues. CDR3 amino acids: CASTSAGTGAFNEQFF. CDR3 coding DNA: TGTGCCAGCACCTCGGCGGGGACAGGGGCGTTCAATGAGCAGTTCTTC.

Concerning this clone itself: Other nucleotide sequences in the sample specify the same CDR3. The J gene is TRBJ1-2, the V gene TRBV28; D gene uncertain. Per germline, CDR1 MDHEN and CDR2 SYDVKM. The V end lost 4 bases, the J end lost 5 bases, and 8 bases lay between the germline ends. The CDR3 covers 12 residues. The CDR3 loop reads CASSSLGYGYTF. Here the CDR3 DNA reads TGTGCCAGCAGTTCCCTTGGGTATGGCTACACCTTC.

The chain has TRBV19 and TRBJ1-4; TRBD1 matches 8 bases. The CDR3 length is 14 residues. J lost 4 bases, V lost 6 bases, and 4 bases had no gene match. Germline values: CDR1 LNHDA, CDR2 SQIVND (reference sequence). CDR3 in DNA: TGTGCCAGTAGGAAGACAGGGGATAATGAAAAACTGTTTTTT. Residues: CASRKTGDNEKLFF.

Worth noting for this clone: Distinct nucleotide sequences in the sample also encode this CDR3. DNA of the CDR3: TGTGCCAGCAGCTTGATCAGGGGCGAGACCCAGTACTTC. This codes for CASSLIRGETQYF. This chain joins TRBV5-6 and TRBJ2-5; tentative D call: TRBD1 (6 bases). Germline V gene lookup returns CDR1 SGHDT and CDR2 YYEEEE. The CDR3 length is 13 residues. V was trimmed by 1 base and J by 5 bases, leaving 9 bases between them.

The chain links TRBV12-3 or TRBV12-4 to TRBJ1-5; D call uncertain. Trimming took 7 bases from V and 4 from J, leaving 8 bases between them. The CDR3 sequence is 12 residues long. CDR3 region: CASKWANQPQHF. Written as DNA, the CDR3 is TGTGCCAGCAAGTGGGCTAATCAGCCCCAGCATTTT.

This clone is medium-sized within its sample. This CDR3 reads CASTQGEKQYF. The CDR3 bases are TGTGCCAGCACCCAAGGGGAGAAGCAGTACTTC. This chain connects TRBV13 to TRBJ2-7, with D perhaps being TRBD1 or TRBD2 (5 bases each). Germline CDR1 is PRHDT and CDR2 is FYEKMQ (reference sequence). Deletions cut 7 bases from V and 8 bases from J, with 12 bases between. CDR3 length: 11 amino acids.

This chain uses TRBV5-1 with TRBJ1-2, with a possible D match to TRBD1 (5 bases). V lost 4 bases to trimming and J lost 6 bases, with 13 bases between them. Per the germline V gene, CDR1 is SGHRS and CDR2 is YFSETQ. The CDR3 sequence is 13 residues long. In DNA, the CDR3 is TGCGCCAGCAGCGAGGGGACGGCCGATGGCTACACCTTC. Encoded protein: CASSEGTADGYTF.

The chain has TRBV14 and TRBJ1-3; 7 positions match TRBD1. Germline values: CDR1 SGHDN, CDR2 FVKESK. Losses at the gene ends were 7 bases for V and 0 bases for J; bases not matched to a gene: 12. CDR3 length equals 17 residues. The CDR3 region is CASTPAGQFYSGNTIYF. In nucleotides, the CDR3 is TGTGCCAGCACCCCGGCGGGACAGTTTTACTCTGGAAACACCATATATTTT.

The chain has TRBV30 and TRBJ2-7, with TRBD2 matching 7 bases. Trimming took 4 bases from V and 6 from J; bases not matched to a gene: 6. CDR3 length: 12 amino acids. Germline V gene sequence: CDR1 GTSNPN, CDR2 SVGIG (reference sequence). The CDR3 loop reads CAWNYGEGEQYF. The CDR3 DNA reads as TGTGCCTGGAACTACGGGGAGGGCGAGCAGTACTTC.

There are a few counts of this clone. This chain joins TRBV20-1 and TRBJ1-2; D gene ambiguous. This CDR3 region has 11 residues. Germline CDR1 is DFQATT and CDR2 is SNEGSKA (reference sequence). This CDR3 reads CRPPGDYGYTF. The CDR3 bases are TGCAGGCCTCCCGGGGACTATGGCTACACCTTC.

Only a few counts were recorded for this clone. CDR3 region: CASSLIDFAAGELFF. Written as DNA, the CDR3 is TGTGCCAGCAGCTTGATCGATTTTGCCGCCGGGGAGCTGTTTTTT. V is TRBV7-2 and J is TRBJ2-2; D is unresolved. Trimming shortened V by 3 bases and J by 6 bases, and 14 bases separated the two germline ends. The germline CDR1 and CDR2 sequences are SGHTA and FQGNSA. The CDR3 covers 15 residues.

The CDR3 DNA reads TGTGCCAGTAGTTTTGCAGGGGGCACTGAAGCTTTCTTT. It codes for CASSFAGGTEAFF. The V call is TRBV19, the J call TRBJ1-1, with 7 bases matching TRBD1. The trim removed 5 bases at V and 4 bases at J, leaving 4 bases unmatched. The CDR3 is made up of 13 amino acids. In germline, CDR1 is LNHDA, CDR2 SQIVND (reference sequence).

The CDR3 here is CASRVENTGELFF. The CDR3 region has the DNA TGTGCCAGCAGGGTAGAGAACACCGGGGAGCTGTTTTTT. The chain couples TRBV2 to TRBJ2-2; D gene unclear. The length of the CDR3 is 13 residues. Trimming cost V 6 bases and J 1 base, with 6 bases left between them. Germline V gene data show CDR1 as SNHLY and CDR2 as FYNNEI.

The chain is built from TRBV4-2 and TRBJ2-5, with 11 bases matching TRBD2. This CDR3 has 16 amino acids. Per germline, CDR1 LGHNA and CDR2 YNFKEQ. J was trimmed by 2 bases and V by 5 bases; bases with no gene match: 7. As DNA, the CDR3 is TGTGCCAGCAGCATCGGGACTAGCGGCGAACAAGAGACCCAGTACTTC. Its translation: CASSIGTSGEQETQYF.

V gene TRBV3-1 (or the pseudogene TRBV3-2) combines with J gene TRBJ2-7; possible D gene TRBD1, 6 bases. CDR3 size: 16 residues. Germline lookup yields CDR1 LGHDT and CDR2 YNNKEL (reference sequence). Trimming removed 4 bases at V and 4 bases at J, with 20 bases between. DNA of the CDR3: TGTGCCAGCAGCCGAAACACCAGGGGACGTTTATACGAGCAGTACTTC. It specifies CASSRNTRGRLYEQYF.

V gene TRBV9 combines with J gene TRBJ2-1, with 10 bases matching TRBD2. This CDR3 spans 16 amino acids. With V trimmed by 4 bases and J by 6 bases, 10 bases remained unmatched. Germline CDR1 SGDLS, CDR2 YYNGEE. CDR3 loop: CASSSSSGGLGNEQFF. CDR3 in DNA: TGTGCCAGCAGCTCCAGTAGCGGGGGGCTTGGCAATGAGCAGTTCTTC.

This chain connects TRBV6-5 to TRBJ2-4; D call uncertain. The length of the CDR3 is 11 residues. V lost 2 bases and J lost 7, with 3 bases in between. Germline loops: CDR1 MNHEY, CDR2 SVGAGI. The CDR3 region has the DNA TGTGCCAGCAGTTACAGGAACATTCAGTACTTC. It translates to CASSYRNIQYF.